These T cell receptor beta chains were read from a single sample in a study of blood T cell repertoires in COVID-19. The repertoire was sequenced with immunoSEQ multiplex PCR; TCRdb's copy has only in-frame clones and lacks some. This sample has around 300,000 clones, with over 75% found just once. Sequencing used PBMCs or T cells enriched from blood (not recorded which). Receptors were obtained from a man younger than 40 who had recovered from COVID-19. Each CDR3 is given with its conserved first and last residue. Each record gives: V gene, J gene, CDR3 length, D gene, clone size, CDR3 protein, CDR3 DNA. D genes are given only for firm matches. Not all rows give a size; the values are once, few, many and, for expanded clones, a class.

TRBV30	TRBJ2-7	13	.	once	CAWSVQGAYEQYF	TGTGCCTGGAGTGTACAAGGGGCCTACGAGCAGTACTTC
TRBV2	TRBJ2-5	16	TRBD2	once	CASSEEGRAGGGTQYF	TGTGCCAGCAGTGAAGAAGGGCGAGCGGGGGGTGGGACCCAGTACTTC
TRBV19	TRBJ1-5	15	.	.	CASSIGRVANQPQHF	TGTGCCAGTAGTATCGGCAGGGTCGCCAATCAGCCCCAGCATTTT
TRBV4-2	TRBJ1-3	17	.	.	CASSQDLGFISGNTIYF	TGTGCCAGCAGCCAAGATCTGGGCTTCATCTCTGGAAACACCATATATTTT
TRBV5-6	TRBJ2-2	17	TRBD1	.	CASSFGTGSVHTGELFF	TGTGCCAGCAGCTTTGGGACAGGGTCTGTTCACACCGGGGAGCTGTTTTTT
TRBV4-1	TRBJ2-5	16	.	.	CASSHLQQDPWETQYF	TGCGCCAGCAGCCACTTACAGCAAGACCCTTGGGAGACCCAGTACTTC
TRBV6-6	TRBJ1-2	12	.	.	CASTGANYGYTF	TGTGCCAGCACAGGGGCTAACTATGGCTACACCTTC
TRBV2	TRBJ1-5	14	.	.	CASSPRQGNQPQHF	TGTGCCAGCAGTCCCAGACAGGGCAATCAGCCCCAGCATTTT
TRBV6-5	TRBJ2-2	14	TRBD2	.	CASRAGGNTGELFF	TGTGCCAGCAGAGCGGGGGGGAACACCGGGGAGCTGTTTTTT
TRBV2	TRBJ2-1	15	.	.	CASSEGSAAYNEQFF	TGTGCCAGCAGTGAAGGTAGCGCCGCGTACAATGAGCAGTTCTTC
TRBV27	TRBJ2-7	14	TRBD1	.	CASRIGGQGYEQYF	TGTGCCAGTCGAATCGGAGGACAGGGCTACGAGCAGTACTTC
TRBV2	TRBJ2-5	16	TRBD1	.	CASSAFGQGARETQYF	TGTGCCAGCAGTGCCTTCGGACAGGGGGCTCGGGAGACCCAGTACTTC
TRBV28	TRBJ1-2	15	TRBD1	few	CASSRNRGRDYGYTF	TGTGCCAGCAGCCGGAACAGGGGGCGCGACTATGGCTACACCTTC
TRBV7-9	TRBJ2-3	15	.	.	CASSLVGGGTDTQYF	TGTGCCAGCAGCTTGGTAGGGGGGGGCACAGATACGCAGTATTTT
TRBV11-2	TRBJ1-4	15	.	.	CASRPPQISNEKLFF	TGTGCCAGCAGGCCCCCACAGATTTCTAATGAAAAACTGTTTTTT
TRBV19	TRBJ2-7	14	.	.	CASSIAGSSYEQYF	TGTGCCAGTAGTATAGCAGGCAGCTCCTACGAGCAGTACTTC
TRBV5-1	TRBJ1-5	14	.	.	CASSLEGGLQPQHF	TGCGCCAGCAGCTTGGAGGGGGGGCTTCAGCCCCAGCATTTT
TRBV7-2	TRBJ1-5	13	.	.	CASSLALAQPQHF	TGTGCCAGCAGCTTAGCATTGGCTCAGCCCCAGCATTTT
TRBV28	TRBJ2-1	15	.	few	CASSEGGETYNEQFF	TGTGCCAGCAGTGAGGGGGGGGAAACCTACAATGAGCAGTTCTTC
TRBV6-5	TRBJ1-1	14	TRBD1	.	CASRFDRVKTEAFF	TGTGCCAGCAGATTCGACAGGGTGAAAACTGAAGCTTTCTTT
TRBV6-6	TRBJ1-6	14	.	.	CASSPGGGGSPLHF	TGTGCCAGCAGTCCCGGCGGGGGAGGATCACCCCTCCACTTT
TRBV30	TRBJ1-6	16	.	.	CAWTRGGAAYNSPLHF	TGTGCCTGGACCCGGGGAGGGGCAGCCTATAATTCACCCCTCCACTTT
TRBV2	TRBJ1-1	15	TRBD1	.	CASRGTDRGNTEAFF	TGTGCCAGCAGGGGGACGGACAGGGGGAACACTGAAGCTTTCTTT
TRBV5-4	TRBJ2-7	14	.	.	CASSLGQVPYEQYF	TGTGCCAGCAGCTTGGGACAGGTTCCCTACGAGCAGTACTTC
TRBV28	TRBJ2-7	16	TRBD2	.	CASKPPVAGGPHEQYF	TGTGCCAGCAAACCTCCAGTAGCGGGGGGGCCCCACGAGCAGTACTTC
TRBV28	TRBJ1-5	15	TRBD1	once	CASTGQGIRNQPQHF	TGTGCCAGCACGGGACAGGGAATTCGTAATCAGCCCCAGCATTTT
TRBV7-8	TRBJ2-1	18	TRBD2	.	CASSLAVAGGRWYNEQFF	TGTGCCAGCAGCTTAGCCGTAGCGGGGGGGCGATGGTACAATGAGCAGTTCTTC
TRBV28	TRBJ1-4	15	.	few	CASSPLVGFGEKLFF	TGTGCCAGCAGTCCCCTTGTCGGGTTCGGGGAAAAACTGTTTTTT
TRBV2	TRBJ2-7	14	.	.	CASSEFTGTYEQYF	TGTGCCAGCAGTGAATTTACAGGGACGTACGAGCAGTACTTC
TRBV7-9	TRBJ1-1	14	.	.	CASSLSAALTEAFF	TGTGCCAGCAGCTTATCTGCGGCGTTAACTGAAGCTTTCTTT
TRBV5-1	TRBJ1-2	16	TRBD1	.	CASSFGQGQSFYGYTF	TGCGCCAGCAGCTTCGGACAGGGGCAATCCTTCTATGGCTACACCTTC